This TCR beta chain was captured in a study of vaccination effects on CD4 cells after COVID-19. Points on this clone: The target antigen is unknown.

Libraries were prepared by immunoSEQ multiplex PCR; TCRdb keeps only in-frame clonotypes and omits some of them. The profile shows about 73,000 clones, around 81% of them singletons. Antigen-specific CD4+ T cell clonotypes were called by their expansion after viral peptide-pool culture in ViraFEST. Culture proceeded for 9 to 11 days, and CD4+ T cells were then isolated. The vaccine recipients had no prior SARS-CoV-2 infection, with negative nucleocapsid antibodies. J lost 5 bases, V lost 6 bases, and 13 bases had no gene match. This CDR3 has 16 amino acids. Germline CDR1 reads SEHNR; CDR2 reads FQNEAQ (reference sequence).

This clonotype originated in a human donor who received a COVID-19 vaccine. This sample comprised CD4+ T cells from PBMCs cultured with SARS-CoV-2 spike peptides, obtained before COVID-19 vaccination. V usage is TRBV7-9 and J usage is TRBJ2-5; 9 bases are a match to TRBD2. The CDR3 DNA sequence: TGTGCCAGCAGTGCGGGAGGGACCTTTTATTGGGAGACCCAGTACTTC. The encoded protein is CASSAGGTFYWETQYF.